Described below is a single T cell receptor (beta chain) sequence and its context. The source of the sample is a study of OX40 agonist ivuxolimab in advanced cancers. This table comes from immunoSEQ multiplex PCR, and its TCRdb copy is limited to in-frame clones, with some not included. The profile shows about 77,000 clones, 80% to 90% of them singletons. The source is an adult with an advanced solid tumor such as melanoma, head and neck, liver or kidney cancer. Sequences were derived from CD4+ or CD8+ T cells sorted from blood, sampled in a trial of the OX40 agonist ivuxolimab.

The DNA for the CDR3 is TGTGCCAGCAGTCCTAGGCATAGCGGAAGCACAGATACGCAGTATTTT. Translated, it gives CASSPRHSGSTDTQYF. The V gene is TRBV5-4, the J gene TRBJ2-3; possible D gene TRBD2, 6 bases. V was shortened by 5 bases and J by 0 bases, with 16 bases between the two germline ends. This CDR3 has 16 residues. The V gene's germline CDR1 is SGHNT and CDR2 YYREEE (reference sequence). Supplemented by reference TRBV5-4 and TRBJ2-3, the full variable domain reads ETGVTQSPTHLIKTRGQQVTLRCSSQSGHNTVSWYQQALGQGPQFIFQYYREEENGRGNFPPRFSGLQFPNYSSELNVNALELDDSALYLCASSPRHSGSTDTQYFGPGTRLTVL.